The text below deals with one TCR beta chain. The germline V and J ends were trimmed by 2 bases and 0 bases, with 7 bases remaining between them. CDR3 length: 14 residues. CDR1 and CDR2 from the germline V gene are MNHEY and SVGEGT. These data are taken from a study of molecular identifiers for immune sequencing clone quantification. Libraries of bulk TCR were made by previously described methods (with listed TCR primers). TCRdb analysed the PCR reads with MiXCR anew, one entry per CDR3 protein. This sample yields more than 450,000 distinct CDR3 sequences, of which roughly a fifth are seen a single time; around 0.84% belongs to the top ten.

The clonotype comes from a human donor in good health. Some libraries in this study had Jurkat cell RNA spiked in. The sequencing sample was made of naive CD8+ T cells from blood, with Jurkat cell RNA spiked in. As to subset: FACS-sorted CD8+CD4-CCR7+CD45RA+ naive T cells. This chain joins TRBV6-2 or TRBV6-3 and TRBJ1-1, with D unresolved. CDR3 protein: CASSYGVLNTEAFF. The DNA for the CDR3 is TGTGCCAGCAGTTACGGGGTGCTGAACACTGAAGCTTTCTTT.